Shown below are 18 T cell receptor beta chains from a single sample sequenced in a study of blood T cell repertoires in COVID-19. Data came from immunoSEQ multiplex PCR; TCRdb stores just in-frame clones and leaves some out. The repertoire holds about 190,000 clones, around three quarters seen once, with less than 20% in the top ten. Specimen: PBMCs or T cells enriched from blood (not recorded which). The receptors derive from a woman aged 45-59 years with acute COVID-19.

This chain joins TRBV7-2 and TRBJ1-2, with a tentative D call TRBD1 (6 bases). The V gene's germline CDR1 is SGHTA and CDR2 FQGNSA. The CDR3 runs to 13 residues. V lost 1 base, J lost 8 bases, and 11 bases lay in between. This chain's CDR3 is CASSLDSGVGYTF. Written as DNA, the CDR3 is TGTGCCAGCAGCTTAGATTCAGGGGTCGGCTACACCTTC.

The chain joins TRBV28 to TRBJ2-1, with 14 bases identical to TRBD2. The CDR3 extends over 18 amino acids. Germline CDR1 is MDHEN and CDR2 is SYDVKM. The ends lost 4 bases at V and 3 bases at J; junction bases unmatched: 8. The CDR3 is CASSSGLAGGELYNEQFF. The CDR3 DNA is TGTGCCAGCAGTTCTGGACTAGCGGGGGGCGAGCTCTACAATGAGCAGTTCTTC.

The chain couples TRBV6-6 to TRBJ2-3; 9 nucleotides agree with TRBD1. V gave up 0 bases and J gave up 4 bases; unmatched junction bases: 2. Germline CDR1 reads MNHNY; CDR2 reads SVGAGI (reference sequence). The CDR3 is 15 residues long. CDR3 nucleotides: TGTGCCAGCAGTTACTCGGGGACAGGGTCAGATACGCAGTATTTT. This codes for CASSYSGTGSDTQYF.

This clone was seen once. The rearrangement links TRBV11-2 to TRBJ2-7; 15 bases agree with TRBD2. The CDR3 is 16 residues long. CDR1 SGHAT and CDR2 FQNNGV come from the germline V gene. With V trimmed by 5 bases and J by 2 bases, 4 bases remained unmatched. Here the CDR3 reads CASSPGLAGGTYEQYV. The CDR3 region has the DNA TGTGCCAGCAGCCCGGGACTAGCGGGGGGTACCTACGAGCAGTACGTC.

The CDR3, as DNA: TGTGCCAGTAGTATCGGAAGAGGGGGGGGCCGACCTGCAACTAATGAAAAACTGTTTTTT. Translation: CASSIGRGGGRPATNEKLFF. The V and J genes are TRBV19 and TRBJ1-4; weak D call: TRBD1 (6 bases). Germline lookup yields CDR1 LNHDA and CDR2 SQIVND (reference sequence). V lost 3 bases and J 0 bases, leaving 23 bases between the germline ends. The CDR3 runs to 20 residues.

This clone appeared once. The chain links TRBV10-3 to TRBJ1-2, with D possibly TRBD1 on 5 matching bases. Germline V gives CDR1 ENHRY, CDR2 SYGVKD. Trimming pared 2 bases from V and 9 bases from J, leaving 13 bases between. CDR3 length equals 13 residues. The CDR3 here is CAISEGTRGSYTF. As DNA, the CDR3 is TGTGCCATCAGTGAGGGGACGCGGGGGAGCTACACCTTC.

V usage is TRBV27 and J usage is TRBJ1-6, with D possibly being TRBD1 (6 bases). Trimming left V 2 bases short and J 8 bases short, with 13 bases between. The CDR3 spans 15 residues. Germline-derived CDR1 and CDR2 are MNHEY and SMNVEV (reference sequence). The CDR3 DNA follows: TGTGCCAGCAGTTTAACAGGGATTGGTGATTCACCCCTCCACTTT. It codes for CASSLTGIGDSPLHF.

The chain recombines TRBV28 with TRBJ1-6, with 9 bases lining up with TRBD1. V was pared by 6 bases and J by 6 bases, with 9 bases of the junction left unmatched. This CDR3 contains 16 residues. CDR1 is MDHEN and CDR2 is SYDVKM in the germline V gene. CDR3: CASRSAPGQGNSPLHF. The DNA of the CDR3 is TGTGCCAGCAGATCTGCACCGGGACAGGGTAATTCACCCCTCCACTTT.

This chain uses TRBV12-5 with TRBJ2-5; 7 nucleotides align to TRBD1. The CDR3 is 16 amino acids. CDR1 and CDR2 (germline): LGHNT, FRNRAP. The V gene end was trimmed by 3 bases and the J gene end by 5 bases; junction bases not matched to a gene: 12. CDR3 amino acids: CASGFSPGTASETQYF. The CDR3 coding sequence is TGTGCTAGTGGTTTCTCGCCCGGGACAGCCTCGGAGACCCAGTACTTC.

The rearrangement joins TRBV27 to TRBJ1-1; D unresolved. The CDR3 has 13 residues. Trimming took 4 bases from V and 4 from J, leaving 10 bases between them. Germline loops: CDR1 MNHEY, CDR2 SMNVEV (reference sequence). CDR3 sequence: CASSSIQITEAFF. The CDR3 region has the DNA TGTGCCAGCAGTTCAATACAGATCACTGAAGCTTTCTTT.

V and J are TRBV19 and TRBJ1-1; D call uncertain. CDR1 and CDR2 (germline): LNHDA, SQIVND (reference sequence). V was shortened by 5 bases and J by 2 bases, with 6 bases between the two germline ends. The CDR3 runs to 12 residues. The CDR3 loop is CASSPTNTEAFF. As DNA, the CDR3 is TGTGCCAGTAGTCCGACTAACACTGAAGCTTTCTTT.

V usage is TRBV7-8 and J usage is TRBJ1-5; TRBD1 aligns across 7 bases. The CDR3 totals 14 residues. The germline V gene encodes CDR1 SGHVS and CDR2 FQNEAQ. The V and J ends lost 3 bases and 3 bases, in that order; junction bases with no gene match: 2. CDR3 sequence (DNA): TGTGCCAGCAGCTTTACAGGGGTCAATCAGCCCCAGCATTTT. This codes for CASSFTGVNQPQHF.

There are a few counts of this clone. The V and J genes are TRBV28 and TRBJ1-6; weak D call: TRBD1 (5 bases). Trimming removed 6 bases from V and 6 bases from J, with 15 bases in between. CDR3 length: 15 residues. In germline, CDR1 is MDHEN, CDR2 SYDVKM. CDR3 nucleotide sequence: TGTGCCAGCAGCCCCCCAGGGTTAGGTAATTCACCCCTCCACTTT. Residues: CASSPPGLGNSPLHF.

The rearrangement joins TRBV5-1 to TRBJ1-1; D not certain. Germline values: CDR1 SGHRS, CDR2 YFSETQ. The CDR3 extends over 13 amino acids. With 0 bases removed from V and 1 base from J, the gap between germline ends came to 4 bases. Written as DNA, the CDR3 is TGCGCCAGCAGCTTGGGGCCGAACACTGAAGCTTTCTTT. It specifies CASSLGPNTEAFF.

J is TRBJ1-2 and V is TRBV28; D is unclear. V was cut by 8 bases and J by 5 bases, with 21 bases left in between. Germline V CDR1 and CDR2: MDHEN, SYDVKM. The CDR3 loop spans 15 amino acids. CDR3 sequence: CASGRRAPGMYGYTF. The CDR3 region has the DNA TGTGCCAGCGGCCGGAGGGCTCCCGGAATGTATGGCTACACCTTC.

The rearrangement links TRBV5-1 to TRBJ2-3; 10 bases agree with TRBD2. This CDR3 is 15 amino acids long. From germline, CDR1 is SGHRS and CDR2 YFSETQ. The trim removed 7 bases at V and 0 bases at J, leaving 5 bases unmatched. CDR3 in amino acids: CASGTSGDSTDTQYF. The CDR3 nucleotides read TGCGCCAGCGGAACTAGCGGGGACAGCACAGATACGCAGTATTTT. Full variable domain (outside the CDR3, taken from reference TRBV5-1 and TRBJ2-3): KAGVTQTPRYLIKTRGQQVTLSCSPISGHRSVSWYQQTPGQGLQFLFEYFSETQRNKGNFPGRFSGRQFSNSRSEMNVSTLELGDSALYLCASGTSGDSTDTQYFGPGTRLTVL.

The chain carries TRBV27 and TRBJ1-3; D is possibly TRBD1 (6 bases). Germline V lookup: CDR1 MNHEY, CDR2 SMNVEV (reference sequence). CDR3 length equals 15 residues. The germline V and J ends were trimmed by 7 bases and 1 base, with 14 bases remaining between them. CDR3: CASISAGASGNTIYF. The CDR3 region has the DNA TGTGCCAGCATTTCCGCGGGGGCATCTGGAAACACCATATATTTT.

The V gene is TRBV5-6, the J gene TRBJ1-4; 9 nucleotides line up with TRBD1. Germline V gene lookup returns CDR1 SGHDT and CDR2 YYEEEE. The CDR3 is 15 residues long. V dropped 2 bases and J dropped 8; count of bases not matched to a gene: 7. DNA for the CDR3: TGTGCCAGCAGCTTAGTGGACAGGGGAGTCGAAAAACTGTTTTTT. Residues: CASSLVDRGVEKLFF.